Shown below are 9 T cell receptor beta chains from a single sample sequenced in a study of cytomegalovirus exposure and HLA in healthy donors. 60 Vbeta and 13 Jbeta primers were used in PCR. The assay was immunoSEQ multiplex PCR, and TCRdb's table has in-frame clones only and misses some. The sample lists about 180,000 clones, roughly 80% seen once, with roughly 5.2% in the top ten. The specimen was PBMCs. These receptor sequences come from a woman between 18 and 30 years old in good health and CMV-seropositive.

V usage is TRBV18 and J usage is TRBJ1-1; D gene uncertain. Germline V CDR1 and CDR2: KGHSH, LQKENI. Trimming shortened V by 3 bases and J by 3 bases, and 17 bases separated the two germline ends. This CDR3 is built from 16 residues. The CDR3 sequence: CASSPGRVGMDTEAFF. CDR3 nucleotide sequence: TGTGCCAGCTCACCCGGGAGGGTCGGTATGGACACTGAAGCTTTCTTT. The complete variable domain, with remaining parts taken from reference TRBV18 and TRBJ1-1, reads NAGVMQNPRHLVRRRGQEARLRCSPMKGHSHVYWYRQLPEEGLKFMVYLQKENIIDESGMPKERFSAEFPKEGPSILRIQQVVRGDSAAYFCASSPGRVGMDTEAFFGQGTRLTVV.

The CDR3 coding sequence is TGTGCCAGCAGTGACTCGCGCCGCACAGATACGCAGTATTTT. Its protein is CASSDSRRTDTQYF. V usage is TRBV6-4 and J usage is TRBJ2-3, with no clear D. The CDR3 runs to 14 residues. The germline V gene encodes CDR1 MRHNA and CDR2 SNTAGT. V was shortened by 0 bases and J by 1 base, with 5 bases between the two germline ends.

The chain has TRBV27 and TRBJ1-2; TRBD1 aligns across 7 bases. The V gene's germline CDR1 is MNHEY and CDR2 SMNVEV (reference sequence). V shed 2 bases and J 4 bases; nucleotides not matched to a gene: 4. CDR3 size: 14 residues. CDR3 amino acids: CASSLRGQRYGYTF. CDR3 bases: TGTGCCAGCAGTTTACGGGGACAGCGCTATGGCTACACCTTC.

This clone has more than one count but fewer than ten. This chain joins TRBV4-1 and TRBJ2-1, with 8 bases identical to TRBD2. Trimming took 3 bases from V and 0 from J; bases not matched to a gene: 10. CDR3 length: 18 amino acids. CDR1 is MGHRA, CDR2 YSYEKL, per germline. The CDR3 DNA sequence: TGCGCCAGCAGCCAGCCAGCGGGGGCGAAGAGCTCCTACAATGAGCAGTTCTTC. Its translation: CASSQPAGAKSSYNEQFF.

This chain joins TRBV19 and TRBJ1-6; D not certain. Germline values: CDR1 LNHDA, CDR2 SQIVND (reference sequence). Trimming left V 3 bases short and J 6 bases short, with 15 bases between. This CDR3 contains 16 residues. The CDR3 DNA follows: TGTGCCAGTAGTATCTCCGGGAGATTGTTTAATTCACCCCTCCACTTT. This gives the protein CASSISGRLFNSPLHF. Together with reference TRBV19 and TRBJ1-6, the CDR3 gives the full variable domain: DGGITQSPKYLFRKEGQNVTLSCEQNLNHDAMYWYRQDPGQGLRLIYYSQIVNDFQKGDIAEGYSVSREKKESFPLTVTSAQKNPTAFYLCASSISGRLFNSPLHFGNGTRLTVT.

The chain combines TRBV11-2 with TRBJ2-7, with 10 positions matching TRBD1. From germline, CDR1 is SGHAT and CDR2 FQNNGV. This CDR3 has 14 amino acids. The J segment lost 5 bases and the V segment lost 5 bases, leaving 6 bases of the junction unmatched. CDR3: CASSQTGGKDEQYF. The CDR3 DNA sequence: TGTGCCAGCAGCCAGACAGGGGGCAAGGACGAGCAGTACTTC.

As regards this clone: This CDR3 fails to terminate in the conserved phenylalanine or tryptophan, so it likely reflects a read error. CDR3 nucleotide sequence: TGTGCCAGCAGCCCCCTGGGACAGTCGCTTAACTATGGCTACACCTCC. It translates to CASSPLGQSLNYGYTS. The V gene is TRBV7-8, the J gene TRBJ1-2; 7 bases agree with TRBD1. V was pared by 5 bases and J by 1 base, with 10 bases of the junction left unmatched. The CDR3 consists of 16 residues. The germline gives CDR1 SGHVS, CDR2 FQNEAQ.

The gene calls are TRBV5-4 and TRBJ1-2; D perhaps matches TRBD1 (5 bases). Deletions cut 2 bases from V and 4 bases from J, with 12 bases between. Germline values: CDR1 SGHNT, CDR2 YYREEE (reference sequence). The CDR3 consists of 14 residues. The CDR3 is CASSLDSWPYGYTF. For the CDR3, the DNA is TGTGCCAGCAGCTTAGACAGCTGGCCCTATGGCTACACCTTC. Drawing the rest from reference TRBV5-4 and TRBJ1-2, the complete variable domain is ETGVTQSPTHLIKTRGQQVTLRCSSQSGHNTVSWYQQALGQGPQFIFQYYREEENGRGNFPPRFSGLQFPNYSSELNVNALELDDSALYLCASSLDSWPYGYTFGSGTRLTVV.

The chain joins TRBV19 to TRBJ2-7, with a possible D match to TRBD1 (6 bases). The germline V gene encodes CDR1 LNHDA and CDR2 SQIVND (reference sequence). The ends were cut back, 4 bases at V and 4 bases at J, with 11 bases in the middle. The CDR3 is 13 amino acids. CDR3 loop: CASSRTEWYEQYF. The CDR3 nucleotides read TGTGCCAGTAGTAGGACAGAGTGGTACGAGCAGTACTTC.